This TCR beta chain comes out of a study of T cells after somatic rescue of genetic block. Data came from immunoSEQ multiplex PCR; TCRdb stores just in-frame clones and leaves some out. This sample has around 100,000 clones, with 75% to 95% found just once. Trimming took 5 bases from V and 5 from J, leaving 9 bases between them. The CDR3 runs 12 residues. CDR1 and CDR2 (germline): SNHLY, FYNNEI. Sequences were obtained from peripheral blood mononuclear cells (PBMCs). The V call is TRBV2, the J call TRBJ2-5, with D unclear. The TCR comes from a young woman. CDR3 protein: CASSLIEETQYF. The CDR3 nucleotides are TGTGCCAGCAGTTTGATTGAGGAGACCCAGTACTTC.